This TCR beta chain was profiled in a study of blood T cell repertoires in COVID-19. As for the study in general: Sources were T cells, B-cell-depleted T cells, or PBMCs; the material itself was cDNA or gDNA.

In the original workflow: Estimation of nucleated cell counts was performed using reference gene primer amplification. The protocol was immunoSEQ multiplex PCR, while the TCRdb copy is restricted to in-frame clones and leaves out a portion. V, J and clone size are those of that table, while D and trimming were read from the DNA. This table has 150,000 to 200,000 clones, 70% to 90% appearing once. The sample was peripheral blood. The sequence derives from a man aged 50 to 60 with active or convalescent COVID-19.

The chain's CDR3 is CATRGTGAYGYTF. The CDR3 coding sequence is TGTGCCACCCGTGGGACAGGCGCCTATGGCTACACCTTC. The rearrangement uses TRBV24-1 and TRBJ1-2; 8 nucleotides match TRBD1. V lost 9 bases and J lost 4; bases outside the gene matches: 6. The CDR3 runs 13 residues. The germline V gene encodes CDR1 KGHDR and CDR2 SFDVKD.